Shown below are 17 T cell receptor beta chains from a single sample sequenced in a study of PD-L1 blockade in urothelial cancer. Assay used: immunoSEQ multiplex PCR; TCRdb lists only in-frame clones, some missing. Here the sample spans about 130,000 clones, about 81% being singletons. Sample time point: pretreatment peripheral blood. The material was PBMCs, obtained around atezolizumab (anti-PD-L1) treatment. The receptors derive from a man in his fifties with urothelial cancer.

This clone was found a few times. The chain employs TRBV19 and TRBJ1-6, with TRBD1 matching over 11 bases. Germline V gene lookup returns CDR1 LNHDA and CDR2 SQIVND (reference sequence). The CDR3 totals 15 residues. Germline trimming cut 6 bases from V and 10 bases from J; bases unmatched to any gene: 8. The CDR3 spells CASSPGTGGGSPLHF. In DNA, the CDR3 is TGTGCCAGTAGCCCCGGGACAGGGGGAGGATCACCCCTCCACTTT.

The chain combines TRBV30 with TRBJ2-5, with a tentative D call TRBD2 (5 bases). The CDR3 covers 13 residues. With 1 base removed from V and 7 bases from J, the gap between germline ends came to 13 bases. Germline CDR1 reads GTSNPN; CDR2 reads SVGIG (reference sequence). The CDR3 DNA reads as TGTGCCTGGAGTGGGACTGGTCCAGGGACCCAGTACTTC. It is translated as CAWSGTGPGTQYF.

The V and J genes are TRBV5-8 and TRBJ1-1; no firm D call. CDR1 is SGHTS, CDR2 YDEGEE, per germline. Deletions cut 4 bases from V and 0 bases from J, with 13 bases between. The CDR3 runs to 15 residues. CDR3 sequence: CASSHDYFMNTEAFF. The CDR3 DNA is TGTGCCAGCAGCCACGACTACTTTATGAACACTGAAGCTTTCTTT.

This rearrangement joins TRBV5-1 to TRBJ1-4; 10 nucleotides line up with TRBD1. The CDR3 contains 14 residues. With V trimmed by 0 bases and J by 13 bases, 6 bases remained unmatched. Germline CDR1 SGHRS, CDR2 YFSETQ. The CDR3 DNA follows: TGCGCCAGCAGCTTGGGCGGACAGGGGGATGGACTGTTTTTT. This sequence encodes CASSLGGQGDGLFF.

The chain joins TRBV29-1 to TRBJ2-7; TRBD2 aligns across 8 bases. Germline trimming cut 5 bases from V and 4 bases from J; bases unmatched to any gene: 7. There are 13 residues in the CDR3. Germline V gives CDR1 SQVTM, CDR2 ANQGSEA. In DNA form, the CDR3 reads TGCAGCGTTTCAACTAGCGGAGCATACGAGCAGTACTTC. Translation gives CSVSTSGAYEQYF.

The chain joins TRBV28 to TRBJ1-5, with D perhaps TRBD1 (6 bases). The CDR3 is 17 residues long. Germline V gene lookup returns CDR1 MDHEN and CDR2 SYDVKM. V was trimmed by 5 bases and J by 3 bases, leaving 20 bases between them. CDR3 protein: CASSLPGTLRPNQPQHF. The CDR3 region has the DNA TGTGCCAGCAGTCTTCCCGGGACACTTAGACCCAATCAGCCCCAGCATTTT.

The chain has TRBV10-2 and TRBJ2-5; 8 bases align to TRBD2. The CDR3 has 13 residues. The junction had 4 bases not matched to a gene; V was cut back by 9 bases and J by 1 base. The V gene's germline CDR1 is WSHSY and CDR2 SAAADI. The CDR3 here is CASNLAGQETQYF. CDR3 sequence (DNA): TGCGCCAGTAATCTAGCGGGCCAAGAGACCCAGTACTTC.

The rearrangement joins TRBV29-1 to TRBJ1-4, with 7 bases aligning to TRBD1. J lost 3 bases, V lost 6 bases, and 7 bases had no gene match. Looked up from germline, CDR1 is SQVTM and CDR2 is ANQGSEA. This CDR3 is built from 14 residues. The CDR3, as DNA: TGCAGCGTGGAGACGCAGGGGGCTAATGAAAAACTGTTTTTT. Amino acids: CSVETQGANEKLFF.

The V call is TRBV27, the J call TRBJ1-2; no clear D. Trimming took 6 bases from V and 8 from J, leaving 19 bases between them. Per germline, CDR1 MNHEY and CDR2 SMNVEV (reference sequence). The CDR3 sequence is 14 residues long. CDR3 bases: TGTGCCAGCAGCTCCGGGTTCCGAGACTCCGGCTACACCTTC. Protein product: CASSSGFRDSGYTF.

V gene TRBV5-1 combines with J gene TRBJ2-7, with TRBD1 matching 7 bases. Germline values: CDR1 SGHRS, CDR2 YFSETQ. The CDR3 is 16 amino acids. V shed 0 bases and J 4 bases; nucleotides not matched to a gene: 10. CDR3 residues: CASSLEVVGRGYEQYF. CDR3 bases: TGCGCCAGCAGCTTGGAAGTGGTTGGCAGGGGGTACGAGCAGTACTTC.

The chain has TRBV5-3 and TRBJ1-4, with 7 nucleotides matching TRBD1. TRBV5-3 carries the ORF label, with uncertain function. Trimming removed 3 bases from V and 4 bases from J; junction bases left unmatched: 9. The CDR3 is 16 residues long. The CDR3 nucleotides are TGTGCCAGAAGCTCCCGGGACAGCGGCTATAATGAAAAACTGTTTTTT. Its translation: CARSSRDSGYNEKLFF.

This clone turned up a few times. The chain employs TRBV2 and TRBJ2-4; D unclear. Trimming took 5 bases from V and 0 from J, leaving 8 bases between them. The CDR3 totals 14 residues. The germline gives CDR1 SNHLY, CDR2 FYNNEI. DNA for the CDR3: TGTGCCAGCAGTCCCCGGGTAGCCAAAAACATTCAGTACTTC. It translates to CASSPRVAKNIQYF.

The rearrangement uses TRBV28 and TRBJ2-5, with D possibly being TRBD1 (6 bases). The CDR3 runs 16 residues. The V gene's germline CDR1 is MDHEN and CDR2 SYDVKM. V lost 6 bases, J lost 4 bases, and 21 bases lay in between. As DNA, the CDR3 is TGTGCCAGCAGCCCTAGGGCAGGGGAGCTTAGAGAGACCCAGTACTTC. This gives the protein CASSPRAGELRETQYF.

The rearrangement joins TRBV30 to TRBJ2-7; 7 nucleotides align to TRBD2. Losses at the gene ends were 5 bases for V and 3 bases for J; bases not matched to a gene: 10. Looked up from germline, CDR1 is GTSNPN and CDR2 is SVGIG (reference sequence). The CDR3 has 14 residues. For the CDR3, the DNA is TGTGCCTGGGATTCCGGGACTACTAACTACGAGCAGTACTTC. It codes for CAWDSGTTNYEQYF.

In DNA, the CDR3 is TGTGCCAGCAGCGCGGTGTATAGCTACAATGAGCAGTTCTTC. It specifies CASSAVYSYNEQFF. The J gene is TRBJ2-1, the V gene TRBV7-6; no definite D call. CDR1 and CDR2 from the germline V gene are SGHVS and FNYEAQ. The V end lost 5 bases, the J end lost 3 bases, and 11 bases lay between the germline ends. This CDR3 is 14 amino acids long.

J is TRBJ2-2 and V is TRBV5-1, with D possibly being TRBD2 (6 bases). This CDR3 contains 15 residues. The germline gives CDR1 SGHRS, CDR2 YFSETQ. V was shortened by 0 bases and J by 5 bases, with 11 bases between the two germline ends. CDR3 bases: TGCGCCAGCAGCTTGGGCGGGGCCGGGACCGGGGAGCTGTTTTTT. Protein sequence: CASSLGGAGTGELFF.

This chain joins TRBV6-6 and TRBJ2-7, with D possibly matching TRBD1 (7 bases). The CDR3 is made up of 15 amino acids. Germline V gene sequence: CDR1 MNHNY, CDR2 SVGAGI (reference sequence). Trimming took 2 bases from V and 4 from J, leaving 15 bases between them. CDR3 protein: CASSYLGGGGYEQYF. Written as DNA, the CDR3 is TGTGCCAGCAGTTACCTTGGAGGGGGCGGGTACGAGCAGTACTTC.